This T cell receptor beta chain was captured in a study of blood T cells in healthy people across ages (dated by TCRdb to 2014 to 2015). About the investigation overall: In model experiments, template switching captured roughly one uniquely barcoded TCR beta cDNA molecule for every two T cells. Using deep sequencing normalized with unique cDNA molecular identifiers, the study measured how TCR beta repertoire diversity changes with age. Four age groups were formed from the donors: young (average 16 years), middle-aged (roughly 38), aged (62) and long-lived (more than 75). To avoid experimental bias, donors of different ages were distributed randomly across sequencing lanes. Using the same blood draw, the study looked at two additional independent replicas of 1 million unique cDNA reads for two donors, one aged 18 to 29 and the other aged 80 or older. Broader findings and caveats from the paper: As age increased, observed TCR beta diversity per million T cells dropped in a roughly linear way, and a significant reduction was already evident by age around 41. Observed TCR beta diversity correlated strongly with the percentage of naive T cells measured by flow cytometry. Since profiling was done on bulk unsorted PBMCs, naive and antigen-experienced compartments could not be conclusively compared. Estimates of total diversity based on one million sequenced T cells were regarded as lower bounds and as underestimates. Compared with the aged group, the long-lived group had more naive CD4+ T cells, fewer expanded clones and increased TCR diversity, a pattern suggesting age selection. The CMV infection status of donors was not known, potentially confounding age-related changes in expanded clonotypes.

Turning to this clonotype: Its antigen specificity is not known. No base qualities exist here, and no much larger clone lies one base off it.

The approximately 39 donors, aged about 6 to 90 years, were systemically healthy Caucasian individuals from Russia. Around 10 milliliters of peripheral blood were collected from each donor into EDTA-treated Vacutainer tubes. Ficoll-Paque density-gradient centrifugation was used to isolate PBMCs, with at least 7 million per sample. Total RNA was extracted from PBMCs with Trizol reagent, with at least 6 micrograms obtained per sample. For every donor, an aliquot of PBMCs went through flow cytometry to measure the percentages of naive CD45RAhigh/CD27high T cells. To prepare the library, 5' RACE was applied. The sequencer listed for this sample is Illumina HiSeq 2500. The second PCR ran for about 7 to 11 cycles and used a J-beta primer mix along with a sample-barcoded 5' primer. A unique molecular identifier was introduced onto each TCR beta cDNA molecule by a template-switch 5' adaptor carrying 12 random nucleotides. Each sample yielded at least 2.5 million CDR3-containing paired-end reads. The Mint cDNA synthesis kit, primed by a TRBC-specific oligonucleotide, was used to synthesize first-strand cDNA from all RNA. Following uracil-DNA glycosylase treatment, all cDNA underwent a first 18-cycle PCR with the universal primers M1SS and BC2_uni_R. The authors' pipeline ran thus. Each sample was normalized by randomly selecting 1 million high-quality reads, each carrying a distinct molecular identifier. Instead of being binned into consensus sequences, reads that shared molecular identifiers were thrown out. MiTCR, run with a Q25 quality threshold and the strictest error-elimination algorithm, handled CDR3 identification, clonotype clustering and error correction. A nonparametric unseen species model using Euler transformation provided a lower-bound estimate of total TCR beta diversity. TCRdb trimmed the raw reads at Q25, called clones with MiXCR and kept productive beta chains. Rows with a matching CDR3 protein are joined into one entry that keeps the most common DNA and genes. The V and J calls shown here were made by TCRdb, not taken from the authors' results. The sample table records approximately 810,000 distinct CDR3 sequences; roughly 35% of these occur just once. Clones ranked in the top ten supply 13% of the sample.

V was cut back by 4 bases and J by 3 bases, leaving a gap of 19 bases between them. The CDR3 spans 17 residues, from the cysteine through the phenylalanine. Here the CDR3 DNA is all that survives: 51 bases in frame from base 1. CDR1 LGHDT and CDR2 YNNKEL were looked up in the germline V gene (reference sequence). The source of this sequence is a man between 18 and 29 years old in good health. The sample taken for sequencing was blood. The sequence is built from TRBV3-1 and TRBJ1-3; TRBD1 is a weak D gene call, 6 bases matching. The CDR3 sequence is CASSPLTGTSIGNTIYF. The nucleotides are TGTGCCAGCAGCCCCCTCACCGGGACATCCATTGGAAACACCATATATTTT.